This T cell receptor (beta chain) was captured by sequencing in a study of cytotoxic CD8 clonotypes in ibrutinib-treated CLL. In the study overall: Median treatment time before response sampling was over 9 months, range 6 to 36.

A note on this clone: Its antigen is unknown.

Depth targeted 1 in 200,000 to 1 in 1 million T cells, averaging around 9.5x coverage per clonotype. Repertoires were generated with immunoSEQ multiplex PCR, while TCRdb's copy carries only in-frame clones and drops some. Of about 310,000 clones in the sample, almost 80% are singletons; the top ten hold 6.5% to 8%. General study points: Higher circulating CD8+ T-cell counts strongly accompanied higher baseline clonality, above age-matched healthy donors. Clonality rose at ibrutinib response, held steady in sustained remission, and fell toward baseline at progression.

The CDR3 runs 15 residues. Trimming shortened V by 6 bases and J by 3 bases, and 17 bases separated the two germline ends. The germline V gene encodes CDR1 MNHEY and CDR2 SVGAGI. The chain carries TRBV6-5 and TRBJ2-5; D is perhaps TRBD1 or TRBD2 (6 bases each). The TCR was taken from a human donor with chronic lymphocytic leukemia. Source: PBMCs, taken before ibrutinib treatment. The CDR3 DNA reads TGTGCCAGCAGAGCCCCCAACGGGGGCGAAGAGACCCAGTACTTC. Residues: CASRAPNGGEETQYF.